Listed here are 20 T cell receptor beta chains from one sample, sequenced in a study of response to subunit inactivated influenza vaccine. MiXCR was run by TCRdb on the RT-PCR reads, yielding one entry per CDR3 protein. In the table there are hundreds of thousands of distinct CDR3 sequences, roughly 9.7% of which are singletons. The material sequenced was PBMCs from blood, taken 40 to 50 days after vaccination. Receptors were obtained from a man aged 50-60 years who received an inactivated influenza vaccine.

This chain connects TRBV3-1 to TRBJ1-5; 11 positions match TRBD1. CDR1 is LGHDT and CDR2 is YNNKEL in the germline V gene (reference sequence). This CDR3 comprises 15 residues. The ends lost 0 bases at V and 5 bases at J; junction bases unmatched: 0. CDR3 amino acids: CASSQEGQGDQPQHF. DNA of the CDR3: TGTGCCAGCAGCCAAGAGGGACAGGGGGATCAGCCCCAGCATTTT.

This clonotype was counted only a few times. The CDR3 region has the DNA TGTGCCATTCGGGGGTCTGGCTACACCTTC. Its translation is CAIRGSGYTF. V and J are TRBV28 and TRBJ1-2; TRBD1 might be the D (5 bases). The CDR3 covers 10 residues. The V end lost 10 bases, the J end lost 7 bases, and 10 bases lay between the germline ends. Germline V gene lookup returns CDR1 MDHEN and CDR2 SYDVKM.

The sample holds many counts of this clonotype. CDR3 sequence reads: CAISESEGTGEQFF. For the CDR3, the DNA is TGTGCCATCAGTGAGTCGGAGGGAACGGGTGAGCAGTTCTTC. The V and J genes are TRBV10-3 and TRBJ2-1, with D possibly matching TRBD2 (6 bases). V was clipped by 0 bases and J by 9 bases, with 12 bases between them. Germline V gene data show CDR1 as ENHRY and CDR2 as SYGVKD. This CDR3 has 14 residues.

The genes are TRBV3-1 and TRBJ2-2; D gene unclear. This CDR3 comprises 16 residues. V lost 0 bases and J 4 bases, leaving 12 bases between the germline ends. Germline CDR1 reads LGHDT; CDR2 reads YNNKEL (reference sequence). The CDR3 DNA is TGTGCCAGCAGCCAAGAAGTCGTACGAGGCACCGGGGAGCTGTTTTTT. It encodes CASSQEVVRGTGELFF.

On this clonotype: A much larger clone differs by one base, so this may be a read error. V usage is TRBV29-1 and J usage is TRBJ2-5; possible D gene TRBD1, 6 bases. The CDR3 sequence is 12 residues long. Germline lookup yields CDR1 SQVTM and CDR2 ANQGSEA. The DNA for the CDR3 is TGCAGCGTACAGGGATACCAAGAGATCCAGTACTTC. The encoded protein is CSVQGYQEIQYF. The full variable domain, with the rest looked up from reference TRBV29-1 and TRBJ2-5, is SAVISQKPSRDICQRGTSLTIQCQVDSQVTMMFWYRQQPGQSLTLIATANQGSEATYESGFVIDKFPISRPNLTFSTLTVSNMSPEDSSIYLCSVQGYQEIQYFGPGTRLLVL.

This clonotype appeared a few times. This chain connects TRBV7-2 to TRBJ1-2, with D possibly being TRBD1 (6 bases). The CDR3 consists of 14 residues. CDR1 and CDR2 from the germline V gene are SGHTA and FQGNSA. V was pared by 5 bases and J by 7 bases, with 17 bases between. CDR3 loop: CASSPLQGSGGYTF. Written as DNA, the CDR3 is TGTGCCAGCAGCCCGTTACAGGGTTCAGGTGGCTACACCTTC.

Many counts were recorded for this clonotype. The chain uses TRBV20-1 and TRBJ2-1; TRBD2 agrees at 15 bases. V was pared by 2 bases and J by 10 bases, with 3 bases of the junction left unmatched. The length of the CDR3 is 14 residues. Germline values: CDR1 DFQATT, CDR2 SNEGSKA (reference sequence). The DNA for the CDR3 is TGCAGTGCTAGACGCGGGACTAGCGGGGGGGAGCAGTTCTTC. Encoded protein: CSARRGTSGGEQFF.

This clonotype showed up just a few times. The chain is built from TRBV5-6 and TRBJ2-2; the D gene could be TRBD1 or TRBD2 (5 bases each). V was shortened by 1 base and J by 5 bases, with 21 bases between the two germline ends. The length of the CDR3 is 18 residues. The germline V gene encodes CDR1 SGHDT and CDR2 YYEEEE. This CDR3 reads CASSLFFAGPGGTGELFF. The CDR3 DNA sequence: TGTGCCAGCAGCTTGTTTTTCGCAGGCCCTGGGGGAACCGGGGAGCTGTTTTTT.

J is TRBJ2-7 and V is TRBV20-1, with D perhaps being TRBD1 or TRBD2 (6 bases each). Germline-derived CDR1 and CDR2 are DFQATT and SNEGSKA (reference sequence). V shed 1 base and J shed 4 bases, with 11 bases lying between them. The CDR3 runs 13 residues. This CDR3 reads CSARGGAIYEQYF. The CDR3 DNA reads as TGCAGTGCTAGAGGGGGGGCAATTTACGAGCAGTACTTC.

This clonotype has a handful of counts. This chain uses TRBV7-6 with TRBJ2-3, with 11 bases that match TRBD1. There are 15 residues in the CDR3. V shed 4 bases and J 6 bases; nucleotides not matched to a gene: 6. CDR1 and CDR2 (germline): SGHVS, FNYEAQ. CDR3 region: CASSWTGGRGDTQYF. The CDR3, as DNA: TGTGCCAGCAGCTGGACAGGGGGCAGGGGGGATACGCAGTATTTT.

This clonotype was seen only a few times. The chain employs TRBV12-3 or TRBV12-4 and TRBJ2-1; 10 positions agree with TRBD2. The length of the CDR3 is 14 residues. The V and J ends lost 3 bases and 7 bases, in that order; junction bases with no gene match: 3. The CDR3 DNA sequence: TGTGCCAGCAGTTTCGCAGCGGGGGGGAATGAGCAGTTCTTC. Translation gives CASSFAAGGNEQFF.

This clonotype was seen a handful of times. CDR3 in amino acids: CATSRDNKRTVGDEQFF. In nucleotides, the CDR3 is TGTGCCACCAGCAGAGATAATAAACGTACGGTTGGCGATGAGCAGTTCTTC. This chain connects TRBV15 to TRBJ2-1; D unclear. Per germline, CDR1 LNHNV and CDR2 YYDKDF (reference sequence). This CDR3 region has 17 residues. V was cut by 0 bases and J by 8 bases, with 20 bases left in between.

There are many counts of this clonotype. The chain links TRBV3-1 to TRBJ2-1, with D possibly matching TRBD1 (6 bases). Germline CDR1 and CDR2: LGHDT and YNNKEL (reference sequence). Trimming removed 0 bases at V and 10 bases at J, with 22 bases between. The CDR3 loop spans 17 amino acids. The CDR3 region has the DNA TGTGCCAGCAGCCAAGATGGAGACAGGTTTTCCCAATTAGAGCAGTTCTTC. Translating gives CASSQDGDRFSQLEQFF.

The chain joins TRBV20-1 to TRBJ1-5; D is ambiguous. Trimming pared 6 bases from V and 2 bases from J, leaving 11 bases between. The CDR3 has 13 amino acids. Germline CDR1 and CDR2: DFQATT and SNEGSKA (reference sequence). The CDR3 sequence is CSARQWGNQPQHF. The CDR3 DNA sequence: TGCAGTGCGCGCCAATGGGGCAATCAGCCCCAGCATTTT.

The chain combines TRBV15 with TRBJ2-4, with D perhaps TRBD1 or TRBD2 (5 bases each). Per germline, CDR1 LNHNV and CDR2 YYDKDF (reference sequence). V shed 4 bases and J shed 12 bases, with 25 bases lying between them. This CDR3 has 16 amino acids. CDR3 coding DNA: TGTGCCACCAGCAACGGTCGGTCGGACCCCCTGGGGACTCAGTACTTC. It is translated as CATSNGRSDPLGTQYF. The whole variable domain, filled in from reference TRBV15 and TRBJ2-4, reads DAMVIQNPRYQVTQFGKPVTLSCSQTLNHNVMYWYQQKSSQAPKLLFHYYDKDFNNEADTPDNFQSRRPNTSFCFLDIRSPGLGDTAMYLCATSNGRSDPLGTQYFGAGTRLSVL.

This clonotype was found a few times. The rearrangement uses TRBV24-1 and TRBJ2-7; TRBD1 matches at 8 bases. After removal of 2 bases from V and 5 bases from J, the junction contained 1 base not matched to a gene. This CDR3 region has 13 residues. The germline gives CDR1 KGHDR, CDR2 SFDVKD. CDR3 protein: CATSDSGQDEQYF. The DNA for the CDR3 is TGTGCCACCAGTGATTCGGGACAGGACGAGCAGTACTTC.

The genes are TRBV5-1 and TRBJ2-6; possibly TRBD1 for D (6 bases). This CDR3 has 15 residues. Trimming stripped 4 bases from V and 4 bases from J, with 12 bases between. Germline V gives CDR1 SGHRS, CDR2 YFSETQ. CDR3 DNA sequence: TGCGCCAGCAGCCAAAGGGGGTCGGGGGCCAACGTCCTGACTTTC. This gives the protein CASSQRGSGANVLTF.

This clonotype was picked up a small number of times. V and J are TRBV20-1 and TRBJ2-4; D possibly corresponds to TRBD2 (5 bases). Germline V CDR1 and CDR2: DFQATT, SNEGSKA (reference sequence). The V gene lost 5 bases and the J gene lost 0 bases, with 23 bases spanning the gap. This CDR3 is built from 18 residues. The CDR3 nucleotides read TGCAGTGCTCGCCGCCCCGACCTAGCCGGAAGAGCCAAAAACATTCAGTACTTC. It yields the protein CSARRPDLAGRAKNIQYF.

The chain couples TRBV5-1 to TRBJ1-1, with D tentatively TRBD1 (6 bases). The CDR3 is 14 residues long. Deletions cut 0 bases from V and 6 bases from J, with 12 bases between. Germline values: CDR1 SGHRS, CDR2 YFSETQ. The CDR3 loop reads CASSLAGGMAEAFF. CDR3 sequence (DNA): TGCGCCAGCAGCTTGGCCGGGGGCATGGCTGAAGCTTTCTTT.

This clonotype was counted only a few times. The rearrangement links TRBV20-1 to TRBJ2-4; 8 nucleotides align to TRBD1. Looked up from germline, CDR1 is DFQATT and CDR2 is SNEGSKA (reference sequence). The CDR3 covers 16 residues. J lost 0 bases, V lost 0 bases, and 4 bases had no gene match. Here the CDR3 DNA reads TGCAGTGCTAGAGATTGGACAGGGCTAGCCAAAAACATTCAGTACTTC. Translated: CSARDWTGLAKNIQYF.